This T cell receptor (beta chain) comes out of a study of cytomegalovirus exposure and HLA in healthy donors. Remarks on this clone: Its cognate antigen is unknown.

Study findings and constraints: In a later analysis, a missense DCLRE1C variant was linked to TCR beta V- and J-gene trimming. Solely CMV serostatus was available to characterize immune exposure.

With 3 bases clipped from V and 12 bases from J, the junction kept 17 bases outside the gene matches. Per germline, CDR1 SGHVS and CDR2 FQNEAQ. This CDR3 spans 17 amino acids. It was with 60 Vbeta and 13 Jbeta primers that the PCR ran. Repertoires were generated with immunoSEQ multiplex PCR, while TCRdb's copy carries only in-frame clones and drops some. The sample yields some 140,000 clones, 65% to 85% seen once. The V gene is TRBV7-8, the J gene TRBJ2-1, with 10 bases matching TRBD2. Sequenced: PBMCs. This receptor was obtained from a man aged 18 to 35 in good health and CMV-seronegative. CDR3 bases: TGTGCCAGCAGCTTGGGGGCTAGCGGGGGAACCGCCAGAGGGCAGTTCTTC. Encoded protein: CASSLGASGGTARGQFF.